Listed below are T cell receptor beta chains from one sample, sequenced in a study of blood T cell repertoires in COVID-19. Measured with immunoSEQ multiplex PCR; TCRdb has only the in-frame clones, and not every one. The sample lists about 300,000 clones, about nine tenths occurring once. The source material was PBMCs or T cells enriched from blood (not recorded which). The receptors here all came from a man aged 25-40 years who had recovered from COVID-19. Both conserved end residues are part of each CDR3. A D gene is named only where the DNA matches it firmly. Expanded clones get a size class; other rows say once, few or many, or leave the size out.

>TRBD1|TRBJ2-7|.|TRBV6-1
CASSDPGGSSYEQYF
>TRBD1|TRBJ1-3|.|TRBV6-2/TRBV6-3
CASSATGANTIYF
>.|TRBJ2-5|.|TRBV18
CASSPIQGGQETQYF
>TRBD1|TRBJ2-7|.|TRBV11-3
CASSRPSPGPGQGRHEQYF
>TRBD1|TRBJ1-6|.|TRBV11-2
CASSFGTGYNSPLHF
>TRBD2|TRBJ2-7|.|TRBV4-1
CASSHGTSGTYEQYF
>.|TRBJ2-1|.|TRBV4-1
CASSPGGDEQFF
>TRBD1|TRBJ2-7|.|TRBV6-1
CASSEAIFNPGQGYEQYF
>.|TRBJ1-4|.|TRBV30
CAWSGQALSNEKLFF
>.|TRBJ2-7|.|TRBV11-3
CASSLAGNSYEQYF
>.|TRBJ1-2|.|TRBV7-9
CASSLGLPNYGYTF
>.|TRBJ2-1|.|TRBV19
CASSSSGFSYNEQFF
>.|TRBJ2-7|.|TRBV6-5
CASSYSTGAYEQYF
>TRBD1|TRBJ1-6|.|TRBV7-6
CASSLGSGRGLDNSPLHF
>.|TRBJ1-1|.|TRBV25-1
CASRTAMNTEAFF
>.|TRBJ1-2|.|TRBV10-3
CAISTEGAYGYTF
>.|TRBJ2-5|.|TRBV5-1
CASSHRQETQYF
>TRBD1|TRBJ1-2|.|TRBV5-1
CASSLPGTGLSGYTF
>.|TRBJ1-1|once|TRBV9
CASSVGPAEQGNTEAFF
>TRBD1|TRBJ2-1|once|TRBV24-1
CATSDFVRGPYNEQFF
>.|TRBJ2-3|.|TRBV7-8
CASSPLGGDTQYF
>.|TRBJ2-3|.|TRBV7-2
CASSYDSGSTDTQYF
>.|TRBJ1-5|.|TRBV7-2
CASSLRYGAQDQPQHF
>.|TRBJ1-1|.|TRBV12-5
CASGFPENTEAFF
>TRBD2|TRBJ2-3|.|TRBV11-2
CASSSTSGTDTQYF
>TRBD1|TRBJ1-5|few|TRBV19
CASSGTGGNQPQHF
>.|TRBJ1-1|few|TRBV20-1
CSSEANTEAFF
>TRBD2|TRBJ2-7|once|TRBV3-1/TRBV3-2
CASSRATSGSYEQYF
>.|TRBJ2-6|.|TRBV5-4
CASQIRVPDKVGNVLTF
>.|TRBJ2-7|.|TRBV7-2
CASSLTIGTGEQYF
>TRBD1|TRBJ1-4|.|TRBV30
CAWSGDRVATNEKLFF
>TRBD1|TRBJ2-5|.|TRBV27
CASAGTVQETQYF
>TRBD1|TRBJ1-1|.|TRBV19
CASSIRQGLPEAFF
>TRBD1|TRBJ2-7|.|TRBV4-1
CASSHLGQWSYEQYF
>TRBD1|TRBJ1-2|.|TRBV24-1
CATSDSRRRDRYYGYTF
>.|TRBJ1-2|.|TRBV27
CASSFRGSYGYTF
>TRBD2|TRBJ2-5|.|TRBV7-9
CASSSGLAGVETQYF
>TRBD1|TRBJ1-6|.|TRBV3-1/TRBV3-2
CASSQVGGGNSPLHF
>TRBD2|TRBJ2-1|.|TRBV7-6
CASSLVATSGDNEQFF
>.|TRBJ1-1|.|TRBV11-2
CASSLDHRANTEAFF
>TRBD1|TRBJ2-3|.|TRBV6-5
CASRRDRGHADTQYF
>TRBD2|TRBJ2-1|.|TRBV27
CASSDSGGLDEQFF
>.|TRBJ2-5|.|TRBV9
CASSSGAETQYF
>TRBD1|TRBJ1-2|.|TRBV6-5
CASRDTGGDDGYTF
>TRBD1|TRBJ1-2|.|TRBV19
CASSLGQAVNAYTF
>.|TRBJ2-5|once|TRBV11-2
CASSFGVGETQYF
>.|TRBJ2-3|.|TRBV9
CASSLTRGTQYF
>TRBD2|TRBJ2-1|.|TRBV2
CASRGLAGGPAYNEQFF
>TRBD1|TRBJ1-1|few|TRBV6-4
CASSDPRDRGRGENTEAFF
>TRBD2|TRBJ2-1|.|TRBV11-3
CASSPGLAGGWNEQFF